This T cell receptor beta chain stems from a study of shared clonotypes between healthy human individuals. Trimming took off 2 bases at V and 4 bases at J, with 12 bases between the two ends. The CDR3 covers 15 residues. Germline V lookup: CDR1 SGHNT, CDR2 YYREEE (reference sequence). The method was immunoSEQ multiplex PCR; TCRdb's version includes in-frame clones alone and lacks a portion of them. The sample gives roughly 1.4 million clones, 97% to 99% of which show up once; 0.36% is in the top ten. The chain employs TRBV5-4 and TRBJ1-4; no firm D call. The sequencing sample was made of naive CD4+ T cells sorted from blood. Stated subset: CD45RA+ positively selected. The sequence was collected from a man aged 25 to 45 in good health. The CDR3 reads CASSLDLGFNEKLFF. The CDR3 DNA reads as TGTGCCAGCAGCTTAGATTTGGGCTTTAATGAAAAACTGTTTTTT.